One and the same sample provided the 7 T cell receptor beta chains below, sequenced in a study of CD8+CD57+ T cells in acquired aplastic anemia. Profiling that covered TCR beta VDJ and CDR3 relied on genomic DNA as its template. TCRdb reprocessed the reads with MiXCR, giving one entry per CDR3 protein. The sample gives fewer than 70,000 distinct CDR3 sequences, roughly half of which show up once; about 8.3% is in the top ten. The specimen sequenced was sorted CD4+, CD8+, or CD8+CD57+ T cells (not recorded which) from PBMCs. These receptors were taken from a human donor in good health, serving as a control.

This clonotype was found many times. V is TRBV7-2 and J is TRBJ2-7; D remains unclear. The CDR3 is made up of 15 amino acids. Germline V gene data show CDR1 as SGHTA and CDR2 as FQGNSA. V dropped 3 bases and J dropped 0 bases, with 12 bases sitting between them. CDR3 DNA: TGTGCCAGCAGCTTCATTGCCCTGAGCTCCTACGAGCAGTACTTC. This encodes CASSFIALSSYEQYF.

This clonotype occurred many times. The chain uses TRBV7-2 and TRBJ2-7; TRBD1 matches 10 bases. The germline CDR1 and CDR2 sequences are SGHTA and FQGNSA. This CDR3 region has 15 residues. The junction had 6 bases not matched to a gene; V was cut back by 1 base and J by 6 bases. Here the CDR3 DNA reads TGTGCCAGCAGCTTAGTAAGGGACAGGGGATCCGAGCAGTACTTC. It translates to CASSLVRDRGSEQYF.

This clonotype appeared many times. This chain joins TRBV12-3 or TRBV12-4 and TRBJ1-2; D may be TRBD1 (5 bases). V lost 5 bases and J 8 bases, leaving 12 bases between the germline ends. The CDR3 sequence is 12 residues long. CDR3 residues: CASSPYRGGYTF. CDR3 sequence (DNA): TGTGCCAGCAGTCCCTATCGGGGGGGCTACACCTTC.

About this clonotype itself: Since a much larger clone is just one base distant, this may be a read error. The chain couples TRBV12-3 or TRBV12-4 to TRBJ2-7, with 7 bases matching TRBD1. The CDR3 loop spans 16 amino acids. CDR3 residues: CASSSPKTGLKYEPYF. CDR3 nucleotides: TGTGCCAGCAGTTCACCGAAGACAGGGCTCAAGTACGAGCCGTACTTC.

In this sample, this clonotype turned up many times. This sequence joins TRBV4-1 and TRBJ1-1; no clear D gene. The V end was cut by 3 bases, the J end by 1 base, with 6 bases between. The length of the CDR3 is 13 residues. CDR1 is MGHRA and CDR2 is YSYEKL in the germline V gene. The DNA for the CDR3 is TGCGCCAGCAGCCAGGCAGGGAACACTGAAGCTTTCTTT. As protein: CASSQAGNTEAFF.

In its sample, this clonotype was seen many times. The rearrangement joins TRBV7-9 to TRBJ2-7, with 9 bases lining up with TRBD2. The CDR3 spans 15 residues. V lost 3 bases, J lost 5 bases, and 8 bases stayed unmatched. CDR1 is SEHNR, CDR2 FQNEAQ, per germline (reference sequence). The chain's CDR3 is CASSFPAGGLDEQYF. In nucleotides, the CDR3 is TGTGCCAGCAGCTTCCCAGCGGGGGGCCTCGACGAGCAGTACTTC.

This clonotype was detected a few times. The J gene is TRBJ2-7, the V gene TRBV7-2, with D possibly being TRBD1 (5 bases). This CDR3 comprises 11 residues. CDR1 is SGHTA and CDR2 is FQGNSA in the germline V gene. V was pared by 5 bases and J by 6 bases, with 8 bases between. CDR3 amino acids: CASSQGPEQYF. The CDR3 DNA is TGTGCCAGCAGCCAGGGCCCCGAGCAGTACTTC.